Below, 20 T cell receptor beta chains from the same sample are listed, as sequenced in a study of blood T cell repertoires in COVID-19. Using immunoSEQ multiplex PCR, the repertoire was profiled, and TCRdb retains in-frame clones only, with some absent. The data contain about 200,000 clones, roughly 80% of them singletons. Sequencing was done on a sample of peripheral blood. The receptors originated from a man between 60 and 75 years old with COVID-19, enrolled during active disease.

This clone was seen a handful of times. The chain has TRBV19 and TRBJ1-2; 8 positions agree with TRBD1. This CDR3 is built from 13 residues. V was clipped by 5 bases and J by 3 bases; unmatched bases: 2. Germline CDR1 and CDR2: LNHDA and SQIVND (reference sequence). CDR3 in amino acids: CASSPTGDYGYTF. The CDR3 DNA reads TGTGCCAGTAGTCCGACAGGGGACTATGGCTACACCTTC.

CDR3 region: CASSPLRGGTEAFF. The CDR3 coding sequence is TGTGCCAGCAGCCCGCTGAGGGGGGGCACTGAAGCTTTCTTT. The chain combines TRBV11-2 with TRBJ1-1; a weak D match, TRBD1 (6 bases). This CDR3 comprises 14 residues. Germline CDR1 and CDR2: SGHAT and FQNNGV. Trimming removed 5 bases from V and 4 bases from J, with 14 bases in between.

The rearrangement links TRBV27 to TRBJ1-4; possible D gene TRBD1, 5 bases. CDR1 MNHEY and CDR2 SMNVEV come from the germline V gene (reference sequence). The CDR3 is 16 amino acids. The germline V and J ends were trimmed by 0 bases and 1 base, with 9 bases remaining between them. The CDR3 DNA sequence: TGTGCCAGCAGTTTATCCCCAGGGATAACTAATGAAAAACTGTTTTTT. This codes for CASSLSPGITNEKLFF. Based on the CDR3 plus reference TRBV27 and TRBJ1-4, the full variable domain is EAQVTQNPRYLITVTGKKLTVTCSQNMNHEYMSWYRQDPGLGLRQIYYSMNVEVTDKGDVPEGYKVSRKEKRNFPLILESPSPNQTSLYFCASSLSPGITNEKLFFGSGTQLSVL.

CDR3 coding DNA: TGCGCCAGCAGCTTGGCCTCGGGTGTTGTCACTGAAGCTTTCTTT. The encoded protein is CASSLASGVVTEAFF. The chain links TRBV5-1 to TRBJ1-1; no clear D gene. The CDR3 runs to 15 residues. V was cut by 0 bases and J by 4 bases, with 13 bases left in between. Germline CDR1 and CDR2: SGHRS and YFSETQ.

The gene calls are TRBV3-1 (or the pseudogene TRBV3-2) and TRBJ1-3; D might be TRBD1 (5 bases). Trimming took off 5 bases at V and 0 bases at J, with 14 bases between the two ends. This CDR3 has 16 amino acids. In germline, CDR1 is LGHDT, CDR2 YNNKEL (reference sequence). The CDR3: CASSSRDSLSGNTIYF. In DNA, the CDR3 is TGTGCCAGCAGCTCCCGGGACTCCCTCTCTGGAAACACCATATATTTT.

This clone was detected only a few times. The sample carries other DNA sequences with the same CDR3. The chain combines TRBV18 with TRBJ1-3, with D maybe TRBD1 (6 bases). V lost 3 bases, J lost 1 base, and 7 bases lay in between. The CDR3 sequence is 14 residues long. Germline-derived CDR1 and CDR2 are KGHSH and LQKENI. CDR3 in amino acids: CASSPTGSGNTIYF. The CDR3 DNA reads TGTGCCAGCTCACCGACAGGATCTGGAAACACCATATATTTT.

The chain employs TRBV9 and TRBJ1-2; 11 bases line up with TRBD1. Germline V lookup: CDR1 SGDLS, CDR2 YYNGEE. This CDR3 has 15 amino acids. Trimming at V came to 3 bases and at J to 0 bases, leaving 1 base not matched to a gene. Here the CDR3 reads CASSGGQGANYGYTF. DNA for the CDR3: TGTGCCAGCAGCGGGGGACAGGGGGCTAACTATGGCTACACCTTC.

Regarding this clone: Its ends do not fully match the called genes, so a read error is possible. V usage is TRBV6-4 and J usage is TRBJ2-1; TRBD2 agrees at 10 bases. The CDR3 loop spans 16 amino acids. Per germline, CDR1 MRHNA and CDR2 SNTAGT. CDR3 region: CATSEGLAGDLGRQFF. The CDR3 coding sequence is TGTGCCACCAGTGAGGGCCTAGCGGGAGATCTAGGCAGGCAGTTCTTC.

The chain employs TRBV3-1 (or the pseudogene TRBV3-2) and TRBJ1-1; D is undetermined. Looked up from germline, CDR1 is LGHDT and CDR2 is YNNKEL (reference sequence). The V end was cut by 4 bases, the J end by 1 base, with 7 bases between. The CDR3 is made up of 13 amino acids. The CDR3: CASSPRWNTEAFF. CDR3 DNA: TGTGCCAGCAGCCCTAGATGGAACACTGAAGCTTTCTTT.

This clone was detected only a few times. This chain connects TRBV11-2 to TRBJ2-2, with a tentative D call TRBD2 (6 bases). Germline values: CDR1 SGHAT, CDR2 FQNNGV. V gave up 5 bases and J gave up 6 bases, with 19 bases separating them. This CDR3 is built from 16 residues. The CDR3 loop reads CASSVDSGYVAGELFF. The CDR3 DNA sequence: TGTGCCAGCAGCGTTGACAGCGGGTACGTTGCCGGGGAGCTGTTTTTT.

The gene calls are TRBV7-8 and TRBJ2-7; unclear D gene. V was pared by 3 bases and J by 2 bases, with 5 bases between. CDR1 SGHVS and CDR2 FQNEAQ come from the germline V gene. There are 12 residues in the CDR3. CDR3 loop: CASSLGTYEQYF. DNA for the CDR3: TGTGCCAGCAGCTTGGGCACCTACGAGCAGTACTTC.

The chain uses TRBV9 and TRBJ1-5, with D perhaps matching TRBD1 (5 bases). CDR1 is SGDLS and CDR2 is YYNGEE in the germline V gene. Between the trimmed V and J ends, which lost 3 bases and 0 bases, there was a span of 7 bases. The CDR3 is 14 residues long. CDR3: CASSEDNSNQPQHF. Here the CDR3 DNA reads TGTGCCAGCAGCGAGGACAATAGCAATCAGCCCCAGCATTTT.

V gene TRBV18 combines with J gene TRBJ2-3; TRBD2 aligns across 12 bases. The CDR3 is 17 amino acids. The ends lost 1 base at V and 0 bases at J; junction bases unmatched: 2. Germline V gene data show CDR1 as KGHSH and CDR2 as LQKENI. CDR3 DNA sequence: TGTGCCAGCTCACCACGACTAGCGGGGGATAGCACAGATACGCAGTATTTT. Amino acids: CASSPRLAGDSTDTQYF.

J is TRBJ1-4 and V is TRBV5-1; D call uncertain. This CDR3 spans 15 amino acids. Germline V gene data show CDR1 as SGHRS and CDR2 as YFSETQ. The germline V and J ends were trimmed by 5 bases and 3 bases, with 14 bases remaining between them. For the CDR3, the DNA is TGCGCCAGCAGAGCGGACCGAGCGGCTAATGAAAAACTGTTTTTT. Translation gives CASRADRAANEKLFF.

The V gene is TRBV4-3, the J gene TRBJ1-2; D gene unclear. With 0 bases removed from V and 2 bases from J, the gap between germline ends came to 7 bases. The CDR3 spans 14 residues. Germline V gene data show CDR1 as LGHNA and CDR2 as YSLEER. In nucleotides, the CDR3 is TGCGCCAGCAGCCAAGAAAGCTGGAACTATGGCTACACCTTC. It specifies CASSQESWNYGYTF.

J is TRBJ1-1 and V is TRBV6-2 or TRBV6-3; D is undetermined. Germline V CDR1 and CDR2: MNHEY, SVGEGT. This CDR3 spans 12 amino acids. V gave up 6 bases and J gave up 1 base, with 6 bases separating them. The CDR3 nucleotides are TGTGCCAGCAGCCTAGAGAACACTGAAGCTTTCTTT. Protein sequence: CASSLENTEAFF.

CDR3 DNA sequence: TGCGCCAGCAGCTTGGATGGGGGAGGGGCCTACGAGCAGTACTTC. This gives the protein CASSLDGGGAYEQYF. The rearrangement joins TRBV5-1 to TRBJ2-7; the match to TRBD2 covers 7 bases. With V trimmed by 0 bases and J by 2 bases, 5 bases remained unmatched. The CDR3 contains 15 residues. Germline CDR1 and CDR2: SGHRS and YFSETQ.

This clone turned up a few times. This chain links TRBV12-3 or TRBV12-4 with TRBJ1-1, with D maybe TRBD1 (5 bases). The CDR3 runs to 12 residues. Trimming left V 5 bases short and J 7 bases short, with 11 bases between. This chain's CDR3 is CASSPGGVEAFF. The CDR3 DNA is TGTGCCAGCAGTCCTGGGGGGGTTGAAGCTTTCTTT.

The genes are TRBV18 and TRBJ2-7; 8 positions match TRBD1. The germline V gene encodes CDR1 KGHSH and CDR2 LQKENI. V shed 3 bases and J 2 bases; nucleotides not matched to a gene: 3. The CDR3 runs 14 residues. The CDR3 loop reads CASSPMGQAYEQYF. CDR3 nucleotide sequence: TGTGCCAGCTCACCTATGGGACAGGCCTACGAGCAGTACTTC.

This clone has only one observation. The CDR3 reads CASSQFPLDRGLLYGYTF. The CDR3 nucleotides are TGCGCCAGCAGTCAATTCCCCCTTGACAGGGGCTTACTCTATGGCTACACCTTC. The chain joins TRBV23-1 to TRBJ1-2; TRBD1 aligns across 8 bases. TRBV23-1 is an ORF, with its function uncertain. V dropped 1 base and J dropped 4; count of bases not matched to a gene: 14. This CDR3 is 18 amino acids long.